Listed below are T cell receptor beta chains from one sample, sequenced in a study of cytomegalovirus exposure and HLA in healthy donors. The method was immunoSEQ multiplex PCR; TCRdb's version includes in-frame clones alone and lacks a portion of them. The sample includes 150,000 to 200,000 clones, approximately 11% of them seen just once. Sequenced sample: PBMCs. The receptors derive from a man in his fifties in good health and CMV-seropositive. The CDR3 runs from the conserved cysteine through the conserved F or W. Each record gives: clone size, V gene, J gene, CDR3 protein. Part of the rows lack a size; the others show once, few, many or a class for expanded clones.

size: NA; V: TRBV6-5; J: TRBJ1-2; CDR3: CASSRPQGAGYTF
size: few; V: TRBV11-3; J: TRBJ1-6; CDR3: CASSLVGGSPLHF
size: NA; V: TRBV5-6; J: TRBJ1-1; CDR3: CASSFGRLMNTEAFF
size: NA; V: TRBV6-1; J: TRBJ2-4; CDR3: CASSEAGGWNIQYF
size: few; V: TRBV27; J: TRBJ2-2; CDR3: CASSLSRGSGELFF
size: few; V: TRBV6-5; J: TRBJ2-5; CDR3: CASSYSPGQGETQYF
size: NA; V: TRBV29-1; J: TRBJ2-1; CDR3: CSVGPRQGEQFF
size: few; V: TRBV6-5; J: TRBJ2-3; CDR3: CASSRGRGGTDTQYF
size: few; V: TRBV11-2; J: TRBJ2-5; CDR3: CASSWTGGLQETQYF
size: NA; V: TRBV13; J: TRBJ2-3; CDR3: CASSGEGDGKNTDTQYF
size: NA; V: TRBV18; J: TRBJ1-1; CDR3: CASSPLTGEAFF
size: NA; V: TRBV5-1; J: TRBJ2-7; CDR3: CASSLSPGGTYEQYF
size: few; V: TRBV5-1; J: TRBJ1-2; CDR3: CASSLEQGAWGYTF
size: NA; V: TRBV10-2; J: TRBJ2-5; CDR3: CASIDGGTSWETQYF
size: NA; V: TRBV6-1; J: TRBJ2-2; CDR3: CASSAKTNTGELLF
size: once; V: TRBV7-6; J: TRBJ2-5; CDR3: CASSLSQAQETQYF
size: few; V: TRBV19; J: TRBJ1-2; CDR3: CASSATGQGLLGYTF
size: NA; V: TRBV5-4; J: TRBJ1-2; CDR3: CASSLKGAYGYTF